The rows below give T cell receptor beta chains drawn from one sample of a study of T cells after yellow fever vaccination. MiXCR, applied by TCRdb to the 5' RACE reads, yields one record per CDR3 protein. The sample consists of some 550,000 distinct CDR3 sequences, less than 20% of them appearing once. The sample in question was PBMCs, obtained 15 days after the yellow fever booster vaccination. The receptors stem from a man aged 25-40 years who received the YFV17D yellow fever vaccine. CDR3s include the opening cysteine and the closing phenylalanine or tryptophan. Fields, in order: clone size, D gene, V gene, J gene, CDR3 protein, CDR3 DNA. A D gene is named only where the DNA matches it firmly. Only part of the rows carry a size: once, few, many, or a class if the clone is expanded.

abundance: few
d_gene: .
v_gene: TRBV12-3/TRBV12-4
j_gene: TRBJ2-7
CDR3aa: CASSLTGYNSYEQYF
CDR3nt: TGTGCCAGCAGCCTCACAGGGTACAACTCCTACGAGCAGTACTTC

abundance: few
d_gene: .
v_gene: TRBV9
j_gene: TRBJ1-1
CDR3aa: CASSVGQDGEAFF
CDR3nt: TGTGCCAGCAGCGTAGGACAGGACGGTGAAGCTTTCTTT

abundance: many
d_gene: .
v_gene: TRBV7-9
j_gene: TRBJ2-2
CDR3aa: CASSLEGGTAGELFF
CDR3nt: TGTGCCAGCAGCTTAGAAGGAGGGACGGCCGGGGAGCTGTTTTTT

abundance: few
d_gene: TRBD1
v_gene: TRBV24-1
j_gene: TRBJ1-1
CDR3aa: CATSDTGVNTEAFF
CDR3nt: TGTGCCACCAGTGATACAGGGGTGAACACTGAAGCTTTCTTT

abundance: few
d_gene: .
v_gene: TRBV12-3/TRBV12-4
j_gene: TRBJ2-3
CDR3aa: CATSPRGGGSTDTQYF
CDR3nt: TGTGCCACAAGCCCCCGTGGAGGCGGGAGCACAGATACGCAGTATTTT

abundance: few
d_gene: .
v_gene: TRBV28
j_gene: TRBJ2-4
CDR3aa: CASRGGTTQANIQYF
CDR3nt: TGTGCCAGCCGAGGTGGGACAACTCAGGCGAACATTCAGTACTTC

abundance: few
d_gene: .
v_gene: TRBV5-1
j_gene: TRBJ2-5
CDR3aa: CASSITGLGETQYF
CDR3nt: TGCGCCAGCAGCATTACAGGGCTCGGAGAGACCCAGTACTTC

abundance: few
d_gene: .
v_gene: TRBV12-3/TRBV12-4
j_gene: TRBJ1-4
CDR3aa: CASSFTQSKLFF
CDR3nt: TGTGCCAGCAGTTTCACCCAATCGAAACTGTTTTTT

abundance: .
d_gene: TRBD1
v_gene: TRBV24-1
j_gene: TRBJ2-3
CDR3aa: CATYGGTGWYF
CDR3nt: TGTGCCACCTATGGCGGGACAGGTTGGTATTTT

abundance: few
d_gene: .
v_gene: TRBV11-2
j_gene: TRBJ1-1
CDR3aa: CASSLGQVAFF
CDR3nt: TGTGCCAGCAGCTTGGGACAAGTCGCTTTCTTT

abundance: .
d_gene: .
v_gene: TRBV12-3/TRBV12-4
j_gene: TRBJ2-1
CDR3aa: CASSPSGDYNEQFF
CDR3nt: TGTGCCAGCAGCCCGTCAGGGGACTACAATGAGCAGTTCTTC

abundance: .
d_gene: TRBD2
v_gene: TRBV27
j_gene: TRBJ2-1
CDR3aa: CASSSPGGDIEQFF
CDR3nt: TGTGCCAGCAGTTCGCCGGGAGGGGATATTGAGCAGTTCTTC

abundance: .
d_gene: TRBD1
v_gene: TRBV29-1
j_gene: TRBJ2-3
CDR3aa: CSVVPPGQGSTDTQYF
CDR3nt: TGCAGCGTTGTTCCCCCCGGACAGGGGAGCACAGATACGCAGTATTTT

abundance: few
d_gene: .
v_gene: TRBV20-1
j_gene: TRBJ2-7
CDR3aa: CSAEIGTPPYEQYF
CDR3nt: TGCAGTGCTGAAATCGGGACACCTCCCTACGAGCAGTACTTC

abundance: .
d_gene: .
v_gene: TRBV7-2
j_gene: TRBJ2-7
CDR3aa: CASSLGGVHEQYF
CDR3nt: TGTGCCAGCAGCTTGGGGGGTGTGCACGAGCAGTACTTC